This T cell receptor beta chain appears in the sequencing data of a study of identical twins. The V and J ends lost 7 bases and 6 bases respectively, with 12 bases between them. This CDR3 is 13 amino acids long. Germline CDR1 LGHDT, CDR2 YNNKEL (reference sequence). On this clonotype: Its matching antigen is unknown.

Study-wide points: Models predicted less out-of-frame TCR alpha sharing in monozygotic twins than was found.

Template switching added a universal primer binding site, and final cDNA carried unique molecular identifiers. TCRdb itself ran the 5' RACE reads through MiXCR, one entry per CDR3 protein. The table shows approximately 530,000 distinct CDR3 sequences, with about 20% occurring only once. Another study also made use of these data, one on yellow fever vaccine responses in identical twins. That study adds: Twins' vaccine T cell responses were reported to seem partly convergent and partly personalized.

The sample was CD4+ T cells sorted from blood. This receptor was identified in a woman between 18 and 29 years old in good health. The rearrangement uses TRBV3-1 and TRBJ2-2, with a tentative D call TRBD1 (6 bases). CDR3 sequence (DNA): TGTGCCAGCACAAAAAAGGGGGCCGGGGAGCTGTTTTTT. This encodes CASTKKGAGELFF.